This T cell receptor beta chain appears in the sequencing data of a study of CD8+ T cells in alopecia areata. In the case of this clone: The antigen is unknown.

Sample treatment: oral pan-JAK inhibitor, 5-10 mg twice daily. Extraction of RNA preceded its reverse transcription into cDNA, which served as the sequencing template. TCRdb's table, derived via immunoSEQ multiplex PCR, lists solely in-frame clones and lacks some. Of 200,000 to 250,000 clones detected, 50% to 70% appear once; the ten largest clones hold around 1.4%. Study-level results: Among the 100 top clones, expanded CD8+ clones, like scalp clonality, were significantly decreased by tofacitinib.

The germline V gene has CDR1 MNHEY and CDR2 SVGAGI. This CDR3 region has 14 residues. V shed 6 bases, J shed 5 bases, and the junction held 0 bases outside the gene matches. The specimen was CD4+ T cells sorted from blood, collected at week 4, from a patient treated with tofacitinib. This TCR derives from a human donor with alopecia areata. The chain has TRBV6-5 and TRBJ2-1; TRBD2 aligns across 14 bases. The chain's CDR3 is CASRGLAGDNEQFF. CDR3 bases: TGTGCCAGCAGGGGACTAGCGGGGGACAATGAGCAGTTCTTC.